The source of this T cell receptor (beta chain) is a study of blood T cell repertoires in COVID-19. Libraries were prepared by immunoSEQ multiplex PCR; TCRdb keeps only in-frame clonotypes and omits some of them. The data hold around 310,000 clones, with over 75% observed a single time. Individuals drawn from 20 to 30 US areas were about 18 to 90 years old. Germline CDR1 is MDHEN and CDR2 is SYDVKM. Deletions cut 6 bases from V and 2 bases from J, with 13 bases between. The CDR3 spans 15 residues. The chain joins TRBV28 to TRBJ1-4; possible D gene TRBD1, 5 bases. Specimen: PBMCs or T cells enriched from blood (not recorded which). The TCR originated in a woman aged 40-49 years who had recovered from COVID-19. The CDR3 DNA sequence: TGTGCCAGCAGCCGGGGGTTAACCACTAATGAAAAACTGTTTTTT. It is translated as CASSRGLTTNEKLFF.